The clone carrying this T cell receptor (beta chain) was seen at least ten times. TCRdb passed the reads through MiXCR, listing each CDR3 protein once. The sample lists 250,000 to 350,000 distinct CDR3 sequences, under 30% occurring once. This sample stems from a study of T cell repertoires in cytomegalovirus infection. Per the germline V gene, CDR1 is SGHAT and CDR2 is FQNNGV. The CDR3 sequence is 14 residues long. Trimming at V came to 5 bases and at J to 15 bases, leaving 9 bases not matched to a gene. The sequenced sample consisted of PBMCs. The chain is built from TRBV11-2 and TRBJ2-4, with 14 bases fitting TRBD2. The sequence derives from a human donor in good health (CMV status not recorded). Some clones in this sample may be carry-over from other donors' samples. The DNA of the CDR3 is TGTGCCAGCAGCCTTACCGGACTAGCGGGGGGTGGGTACTTC. Translating gives CASSLTGLAGGGYF.